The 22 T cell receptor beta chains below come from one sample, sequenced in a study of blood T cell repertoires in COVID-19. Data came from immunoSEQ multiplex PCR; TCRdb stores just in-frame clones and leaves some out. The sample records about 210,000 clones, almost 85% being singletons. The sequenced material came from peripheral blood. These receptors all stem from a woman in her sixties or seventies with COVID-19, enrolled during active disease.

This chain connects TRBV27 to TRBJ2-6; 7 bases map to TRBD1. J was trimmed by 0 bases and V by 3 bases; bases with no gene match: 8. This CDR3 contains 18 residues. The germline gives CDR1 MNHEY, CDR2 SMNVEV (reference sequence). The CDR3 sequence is CASSFHSGGFSGANVLTF. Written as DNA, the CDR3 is TGTGCCAGCAGTTTCCATTCAGGGGGTTTCTCTGGGGCCAACGTCCTGACTTTC.

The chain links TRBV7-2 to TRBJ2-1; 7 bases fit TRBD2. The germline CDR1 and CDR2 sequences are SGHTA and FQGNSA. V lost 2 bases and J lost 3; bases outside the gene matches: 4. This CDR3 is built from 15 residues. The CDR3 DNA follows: TGTGCCAGCAGCTTATCGGCGGGGGTCTACAATGAGCAGTTCTTC. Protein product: CASSLSAGVYNEQFF.

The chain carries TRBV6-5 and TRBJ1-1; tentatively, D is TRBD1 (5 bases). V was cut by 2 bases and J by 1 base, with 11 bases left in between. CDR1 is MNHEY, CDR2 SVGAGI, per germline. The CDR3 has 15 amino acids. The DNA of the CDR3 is TGTGCCAGCAGTTACCCAGGAAGGGGGAACACTGAAGCTTTCTTT. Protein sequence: CASSYPGRGNTEAFF.

The CDR3 loop reads CASGLVRFGRAGELFF. For the CDR3, the DNA is TGTGCTAGTGGTTTGGTACGGTTCGGGAGGGCCGGGGAGCTGTTTTTT. V gene TRBV12-5 combines with J gene TRBJ2-2; 8 bases agree with TRBD2. The CDR3 consists of 16 residues. Per germline, CDR1 LGHNT and CDR2 FRNRAP. V gave up 0 bases and J gave up 6 bases; unmatched junction bases: 6.

In DNA form, the CDR3 reads TGTGCCAGCAGCAAACCCGGGACAGGGATGGTAGGCGGCTACACCTTC. This gives the protein CASSKPGTGMVGGYTF. This chain joins TRBV7-2 and TRBJ1-2, with 9 bases matching TRBD1. Germline-derived CDR1 and CDR2 are SGHTA and FQGNSA. The J segment lost 8 bases and the V segment lost 5 bases, leaving 15 bases of the junction unmatched. The CDR3 covers 16 residues.

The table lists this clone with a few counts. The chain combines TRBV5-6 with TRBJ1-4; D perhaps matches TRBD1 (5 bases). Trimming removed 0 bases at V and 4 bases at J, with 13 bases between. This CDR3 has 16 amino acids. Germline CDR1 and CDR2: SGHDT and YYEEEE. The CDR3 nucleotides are TGTGCCAGCAGCTTGGGGATAGACAGAAGTAATGAAAAACTGTTTTTT. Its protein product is CASSLGIDRSNEKLFF.

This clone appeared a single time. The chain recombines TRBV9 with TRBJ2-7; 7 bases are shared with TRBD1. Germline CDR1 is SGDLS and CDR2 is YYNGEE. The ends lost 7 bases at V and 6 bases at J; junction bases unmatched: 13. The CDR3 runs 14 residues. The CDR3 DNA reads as TGTGCCAGCCATCCCGGGACAGATGTGTTCGAGCAGTACTTC. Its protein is CASHPGTDVFEQYF.

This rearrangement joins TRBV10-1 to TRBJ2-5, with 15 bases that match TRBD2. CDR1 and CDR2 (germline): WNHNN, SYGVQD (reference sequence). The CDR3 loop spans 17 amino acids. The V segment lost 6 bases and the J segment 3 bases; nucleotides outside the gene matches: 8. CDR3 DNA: TGCGCCAGCAGGGGGACTAGCGGGGGGATACTCGAAGAGACCCAGTACTTC. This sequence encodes CASRGTSGGILEETQYF.

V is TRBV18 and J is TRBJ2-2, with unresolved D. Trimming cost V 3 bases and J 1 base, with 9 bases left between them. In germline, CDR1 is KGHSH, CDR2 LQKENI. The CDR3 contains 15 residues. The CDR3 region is CASSPATGNTGELFF. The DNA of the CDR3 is TGTGCCAGCTCACCGGCGACGGGGAACACCGGGGAGCTGTTTTTT.

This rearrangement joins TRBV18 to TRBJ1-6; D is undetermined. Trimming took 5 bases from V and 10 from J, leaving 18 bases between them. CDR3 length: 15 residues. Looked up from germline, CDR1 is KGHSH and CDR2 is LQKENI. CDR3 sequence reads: CASSSQWQRNSPLHF. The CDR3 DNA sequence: TGTGCCAGCTCATCTCAATGGCAGCGAAACTCACCCCTCCACTTT.

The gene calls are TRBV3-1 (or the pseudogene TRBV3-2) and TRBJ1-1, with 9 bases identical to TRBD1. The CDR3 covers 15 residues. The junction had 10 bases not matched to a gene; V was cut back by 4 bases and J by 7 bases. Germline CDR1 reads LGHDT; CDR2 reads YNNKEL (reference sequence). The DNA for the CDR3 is TGTGCCAGCAGCCTTCCGGGACAGGGAAAAGGTGAAGCTTTCTTT. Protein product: CASSLPGQGKGEAFF.

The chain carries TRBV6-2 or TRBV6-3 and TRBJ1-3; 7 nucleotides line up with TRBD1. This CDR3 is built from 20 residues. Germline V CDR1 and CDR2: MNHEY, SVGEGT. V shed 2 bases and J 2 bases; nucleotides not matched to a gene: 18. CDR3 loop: CASSYPTGRGGGGAGNTIYF. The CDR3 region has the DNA TGTGCCAGCAGTTACCCCACGGGAAGAGGGGGCGGAGGAGCTGGAAACACCATATATTTT.

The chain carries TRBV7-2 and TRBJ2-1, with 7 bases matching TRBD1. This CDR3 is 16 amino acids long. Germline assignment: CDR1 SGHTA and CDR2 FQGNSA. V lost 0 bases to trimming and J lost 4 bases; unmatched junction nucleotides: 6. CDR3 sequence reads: CASSLAHGTAYNEQFF. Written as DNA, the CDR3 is TGTGCCAGCAGCTTAGCGCATGGGACAGCTTACAATGAGCAGTTCTTC.

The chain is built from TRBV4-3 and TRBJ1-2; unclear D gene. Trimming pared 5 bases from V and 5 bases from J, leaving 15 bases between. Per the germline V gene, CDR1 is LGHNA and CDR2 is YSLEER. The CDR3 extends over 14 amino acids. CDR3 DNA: TGCGCCAGCAGCGACATCGGCCCGGTGTATGGCTACACCTTC. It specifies CASSDIGPVYGYTF.

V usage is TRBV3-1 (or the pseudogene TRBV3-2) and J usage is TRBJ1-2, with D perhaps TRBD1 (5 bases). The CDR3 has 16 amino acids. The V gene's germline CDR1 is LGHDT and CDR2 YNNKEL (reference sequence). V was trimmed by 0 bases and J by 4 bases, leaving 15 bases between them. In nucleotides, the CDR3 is TGTGCCAGCAGCCAAGAGGCAGGGCATGTGTCCTATGGCTACACCTTC. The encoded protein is CASSQEAGHVSYGYTF.

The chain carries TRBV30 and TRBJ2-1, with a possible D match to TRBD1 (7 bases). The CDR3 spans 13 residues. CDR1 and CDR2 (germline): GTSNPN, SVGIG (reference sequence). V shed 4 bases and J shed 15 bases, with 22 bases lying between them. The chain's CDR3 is CAWNPPGLYRGFF. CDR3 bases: TGTGCCTGGAACCCCCCGGGACTGTACAGGGGGTTCTTC.

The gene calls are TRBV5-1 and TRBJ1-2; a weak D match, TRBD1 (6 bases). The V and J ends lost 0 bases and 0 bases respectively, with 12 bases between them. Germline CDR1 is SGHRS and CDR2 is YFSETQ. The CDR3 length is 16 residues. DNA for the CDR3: TGCGCCAGCAGCTTGGCGACAGGCCAGACTAACTATGGCTACACCTTC. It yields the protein CASSLATGQTNYGYTF.

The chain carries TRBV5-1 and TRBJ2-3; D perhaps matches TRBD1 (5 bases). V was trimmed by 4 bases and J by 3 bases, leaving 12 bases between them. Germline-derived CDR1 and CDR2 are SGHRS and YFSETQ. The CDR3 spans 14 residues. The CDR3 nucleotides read TGCGCCAGCAGCCTACAGGTAACTACAGATACGCAGTATTTT. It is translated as CASSLQVTTDTQYF. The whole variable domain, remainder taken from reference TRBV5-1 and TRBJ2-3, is KAGVTQTPRYLIKTRGQQVTLSCSPISGHRSVSWYQQTPGQGLQFLFEYFSETQRNKGNFPGRFSGRQFSNSRSEMNVSTLELGDSALYLCASSLQVTTDTQYFGPGTRLTVL.

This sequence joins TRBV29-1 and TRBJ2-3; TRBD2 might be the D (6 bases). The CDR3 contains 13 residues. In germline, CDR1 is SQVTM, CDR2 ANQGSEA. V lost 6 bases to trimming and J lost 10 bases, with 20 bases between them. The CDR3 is CSVVIQGGAAQYF. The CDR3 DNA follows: TGCAGCGTCGTGATCCAGGGAGGTGCTGCGCAGTATTTT.

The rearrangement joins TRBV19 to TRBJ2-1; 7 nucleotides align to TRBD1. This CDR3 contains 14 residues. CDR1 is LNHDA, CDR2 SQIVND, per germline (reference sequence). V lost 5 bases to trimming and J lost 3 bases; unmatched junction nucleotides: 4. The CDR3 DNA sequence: TGTGCCAGTAGTCCCCGACAGGGCTACAATGAGCAGTTCTTC. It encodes CASSPRQGYNEQFF. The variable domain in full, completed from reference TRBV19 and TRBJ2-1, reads DGGITQSPKYLFRKEGQNVTLSCEQNLNHDAMYWYRQDPGQGLRLIYYSQIVNDFQKGDIAEGYSVSREKKESFPLTVTSAQKNPTAFYLCASSPRQGYNEQFFGPGTRLTVL.

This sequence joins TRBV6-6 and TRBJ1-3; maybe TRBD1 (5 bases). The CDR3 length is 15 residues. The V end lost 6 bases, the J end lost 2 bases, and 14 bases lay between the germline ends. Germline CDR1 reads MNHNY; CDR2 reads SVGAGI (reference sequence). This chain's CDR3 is CASRGAGGAGNTIYF. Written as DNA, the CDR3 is TGTGCCAGCAGGGGCGCGGGGGGAGCTGGAAACACCATATATTTT.

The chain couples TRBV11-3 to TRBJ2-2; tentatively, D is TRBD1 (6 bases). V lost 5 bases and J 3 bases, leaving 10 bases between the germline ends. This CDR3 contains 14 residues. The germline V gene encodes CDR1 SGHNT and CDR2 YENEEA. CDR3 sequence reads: CASSPRTDTGELFF. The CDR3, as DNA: TGTGCCAGCAGCCCCCGGACAGACACCGGGGAGCTGTTTTTT.